This paragraph covers one T cell receptor beta chain sequence. What this receptor recognizes is not known. Base-call qualities are not available, and no considerably larger clone is one nucleotide away. The data belong to a study of shared clonotypes between healthy human individuals (dated by TCRdb to the early 2020s). Regarding the complete study: A couple of women and three men aged 18 to 49 years were included in the cohort. To estimate repertoire size and how much clonotype sharing occurs between individuals, the study deeply sequenced the blood TCR repertoires of about five healthy adults. To increase sequencing depth and limit assay-specific biases, different laboratories used diverse techniques to prepare libraries and sequence TCR repertoires. Each donor's leukapheresis produced roughly between roughly 0.85 and 9.5 billion PBMCs.

The paper's findings and limits, for the study overall: Pairwise subsampling led to the expectation that sequencing depth would affect the degree of clonotype sharing among donors. Because the study included a small number of donors, the genetic and exposure-history diversity represented was limited. Sampling was restricted to blood, and TCR repertoires in tissue are likely to differ from TCR repertoires in blood.

TCR CDR3 regions were amplified from genomic DNA by multiplex PCR using the deep immunoSEQ assay. Extracted genomic DNA from each cell subset was spread evenly across all wells of several immunoSEQ 96-well plates, with each plate serving as a replicate. For unsorted PBMC, each replicate PCR was loaded with roughly 270 ng genomic DNA, equivalent to approximately 33,000 T cell genomes. Genomic DNA from unsorted PBMC was sequenced over ten immunoSEQ deep assay plates. The purified libraries were quantified using a Qubit 3.0 fluorometer, sized with a Bioanalyzer 2100, and then quantified again using the KAPA Library Quantification kit. A separate single-read 150-cycle Illumina NextSeq 550 flow cell was used to sequence each immunoSEQ 96-well plate. The paper's data handling went like this. Because the immunoSEQ output included only junctional sequences and no quality scores, the filtering could not be the same as the filtering used for full-length reads. Sequences were annotated with PyIR, a Python wrapper for IgBLAST v1.9, and V/J genes and CDR3 were assigned using IMGT germline references. Any read was removed if the V/J assignment was weak (E-value above 1e-6), the CDR3 was missing, or the read contained stop codons, out-of-frame junctions, or ambiguous translated residues. V3J clonotypes were defined as sequences sharing the same inferred V gene, J gene, and CDR3 amino acid sequence. Percentage overlap between repertoires was computed as shared unique clonotypes divided by the size of the smaller repertoire. Repertoire richness was assessed with RTK rarefaction, the Chao1 estimator, and Recon v2.1 estimates of unobserved clonotypes. This is the immuneACCESS table as TCRdb keeps it, with only in-frame sequences that have V and J called. A part of the clones is gone; compared with another copy, unresolved V genes explain less than half, and the rest is unexplained. The V and J calls and the clone size are those of that table, but D and trimming were determined from the DNA. Here the sample has about 510,000 clones; approximately 79% occur a single time. In total, the top ten clones hold approximately 12% of the sample.

Donors were healthy HIV-negative adults with no recently reported acute infections or vaccinations. Only Caucasian adults living in Nashville, Tennessee, USA were represented among the donors. For unsorted samples, approximately 81 million PBMCs were counted, and genomic DNA was extracted using the QIAamp DNA Blood Mini kit. Blood was obtained by leukapheresis, after which PBMCs were separated by Ficoll-Histopaque density gradient centrifugation and cryopreserved in liquid nitrogen vapor phase. V ends up 0 bases short and J 6 bases short, with an unmatched junction base count of 16. The CDR3 starts with the cysteine, ends with the phenylalanine, and has 18 residues. The only DNA kept is the CDR3, 54 bases in frame from the first base. The CDR1 and CDR2 encoded by the germline V gene are MRHNA and SNTAGT.

The material sequenced was PBMCs. The source of this sequence is a woman between 40 and 55 years old in good health. Some clones in this sample may be carry-over from other donors' samples. The V and J segments used are TRBV6-4 and TRBJ2-7, and 8 junction bases match TRBD1. The CDR3 is CASSDSGGGSQGAFEQYF. The nucleotide sequence reads as follows: TGTGCCAGCAGTGACTCAGGAGGAGGGTCGCAGGGGGCCTTCGAGCAGTACTTC.